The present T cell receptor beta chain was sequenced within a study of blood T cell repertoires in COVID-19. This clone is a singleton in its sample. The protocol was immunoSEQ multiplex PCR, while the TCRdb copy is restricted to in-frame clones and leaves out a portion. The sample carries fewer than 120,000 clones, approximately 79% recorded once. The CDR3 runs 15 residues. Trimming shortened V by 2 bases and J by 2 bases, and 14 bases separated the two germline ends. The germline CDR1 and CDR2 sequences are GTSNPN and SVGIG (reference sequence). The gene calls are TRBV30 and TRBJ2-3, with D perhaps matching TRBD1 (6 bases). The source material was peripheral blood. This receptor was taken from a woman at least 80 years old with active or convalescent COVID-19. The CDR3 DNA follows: TGTGCCTGGAGTCAGACAGGAACACTCACAGATACGCAGTATTTT. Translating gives CAWSQTGTLTDTQYF.